This paragraph covers one T cell receptor beta chain sequence. Clones were sequenced by immunoSEQ multiplex PCR, and TCRdb holds only the in-frame ones, with some missing. The data hold about 320,000 clones, with 90% observed a single time. This sample was included in a study of Ad26.COV2.S vaccination and SARS-CoV-2 variants. Looking at the study overall: Sample donor was a member of the COV1001 Ad26.COV2.S trial arm. Ad26.COV2.S shots went into the muscle once or twice, 56 days apart.

The CDR3 is 15 residues long. Trimming removed 3 bases from V and 0 bases from J, with 9 bases in between. CDR1 and CDR2 from the germline V gene are SGHVS and FQNEAQ. Treatment specified: around 19 received Ad26.COV2.S at low or high dose, single or two shots; roughly 5 received placebo; per-sample allocation not given. Sample collection was performed on day 63 after the first vaccine or placebo injection. An adult of 18-55 years in Boston served as donor. An Ad26 vector was used to express Wuhan-strain SARS-CoV-2 spike as the vaccine. The sample was peripheral blood, taken in a trial of Ad26.COV2.S vaccine versus placebo. The chain uses TRBV7-8 and TRBJ1-5; D is unclear. This TCR derives from a person aged 18-60 years who received the Ad26.COV2.S COVID-19 vaccine or a placebo. The CDR3 loop is CASSFGRISNQPQHF. In DNA form, the CDR3 reads TGTGCCAGCAGCTTTGGACGGATTAGCAATCAGCCCCAGCATTTT.